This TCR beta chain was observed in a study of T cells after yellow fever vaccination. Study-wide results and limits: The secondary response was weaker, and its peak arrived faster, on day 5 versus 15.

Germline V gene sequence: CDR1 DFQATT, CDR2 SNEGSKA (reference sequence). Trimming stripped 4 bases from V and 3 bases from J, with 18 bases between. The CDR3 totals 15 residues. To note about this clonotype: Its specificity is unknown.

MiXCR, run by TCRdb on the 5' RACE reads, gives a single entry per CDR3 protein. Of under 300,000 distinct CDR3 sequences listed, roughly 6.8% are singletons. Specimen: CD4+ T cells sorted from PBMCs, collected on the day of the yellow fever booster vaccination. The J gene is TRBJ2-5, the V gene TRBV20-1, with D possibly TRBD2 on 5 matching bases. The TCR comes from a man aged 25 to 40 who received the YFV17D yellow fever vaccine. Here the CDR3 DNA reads TGCAGTGCTACGCCCGGAGGCGGAACTAAAGAGACCCAGTACTTC. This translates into CSATPGGGTKETQYF.